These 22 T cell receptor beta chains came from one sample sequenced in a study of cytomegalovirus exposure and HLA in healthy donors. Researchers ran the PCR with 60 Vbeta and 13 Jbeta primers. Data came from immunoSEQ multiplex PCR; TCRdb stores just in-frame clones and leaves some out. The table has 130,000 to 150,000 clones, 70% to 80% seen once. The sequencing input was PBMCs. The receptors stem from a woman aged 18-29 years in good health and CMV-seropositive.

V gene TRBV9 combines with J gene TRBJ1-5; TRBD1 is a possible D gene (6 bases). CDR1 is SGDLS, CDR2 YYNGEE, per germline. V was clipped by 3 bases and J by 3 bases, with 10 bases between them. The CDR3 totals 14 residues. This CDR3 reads CASSETGFNQPQHF. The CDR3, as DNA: TGTGCCAGCAGCGAAACAGGGTTCAATCAGCCCCAGCATTTT.

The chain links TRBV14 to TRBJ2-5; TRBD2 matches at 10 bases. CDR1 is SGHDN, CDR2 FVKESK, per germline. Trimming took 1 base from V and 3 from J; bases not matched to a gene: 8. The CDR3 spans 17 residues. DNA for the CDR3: TGTGCCAGCAGCCAAGTAAGGCCTAGCGGGGGAGAAGAGACCCAGTACTTC. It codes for CASSQVRPSGGEETQYF.

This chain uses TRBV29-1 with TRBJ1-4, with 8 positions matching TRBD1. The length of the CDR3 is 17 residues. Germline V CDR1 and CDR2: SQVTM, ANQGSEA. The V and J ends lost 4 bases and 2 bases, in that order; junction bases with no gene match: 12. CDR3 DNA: TGCAGCGTTGTGGGGGCCGGACAGGGACCCACTAATGAAAAACTGTTTTTT. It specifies CSVVGAGQGPTNEKLFF.

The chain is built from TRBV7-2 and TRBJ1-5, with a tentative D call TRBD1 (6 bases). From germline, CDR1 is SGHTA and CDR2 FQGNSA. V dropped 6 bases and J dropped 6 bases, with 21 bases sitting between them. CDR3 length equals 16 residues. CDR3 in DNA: TGTGCCAGCAGTCTCAGGGGCTACAGTGTCGGTCAGCCCCAGCATTTT. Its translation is CASSLRGYSVGQPQHF.

CDR3 amino acids: CASNKGYNSPLHF. The CDR3 DNA follows: TGTGCCAGTAACAAGGGGTACAATTCACCCCTCCACTTT. The V gene is TRBV19, the J gene TRBJ1-6; a possible D gene is TRBD1 (5 bases). In germline, CDR1 is LNHDA, CDR2 SQIVND (reference sequence). CDR3 length: 13 amino acids. V was cut by 7 bases and J by 7 bases, with 11 bases left in between.

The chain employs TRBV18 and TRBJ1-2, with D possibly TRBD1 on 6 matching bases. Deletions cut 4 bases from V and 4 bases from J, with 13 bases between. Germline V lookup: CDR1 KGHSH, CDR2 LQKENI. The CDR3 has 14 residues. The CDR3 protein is CASSLKQGSYGYTF. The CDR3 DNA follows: TGTGCCAGCTCACTAAAACAGGGTTCCTATGGCTACACCTTC.

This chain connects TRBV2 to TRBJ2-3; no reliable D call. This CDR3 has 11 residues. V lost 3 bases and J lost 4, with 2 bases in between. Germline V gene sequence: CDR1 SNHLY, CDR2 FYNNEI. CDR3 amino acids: CASSDSDTQYF. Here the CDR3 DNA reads TGTGCCAGCAGTGACTCAGATACGCAGTATTTT.

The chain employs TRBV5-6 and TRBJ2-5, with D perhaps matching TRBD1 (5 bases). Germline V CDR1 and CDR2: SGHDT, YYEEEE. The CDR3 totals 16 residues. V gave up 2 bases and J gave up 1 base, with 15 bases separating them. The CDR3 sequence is CASSLLRAGRQETQYF. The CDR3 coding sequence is TGTGCCAGCAGCTTATTGCGCGCAGGGCGCCAAGAGACCCAGTACTTC.

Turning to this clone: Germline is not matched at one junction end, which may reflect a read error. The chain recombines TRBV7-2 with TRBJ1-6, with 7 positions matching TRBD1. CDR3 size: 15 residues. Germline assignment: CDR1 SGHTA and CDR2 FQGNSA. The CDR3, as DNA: TGTGCCAGCAGCCTAGCAGGGGGGGTCGGGGCACCCCTCCACTTT. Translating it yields CASSLAGGVGAPLHF.

In DNA form, the CDR3 reads TGTGCCAGCAGCTTTGGGCAGAGCAATTCACCCCTCCACTTT. This translates into CASSFGQSNSPLHF. V gene TRBV5-6 combines with J gene TRBJ1-6; D not certain. V was pared by 2 bases and J by 7 bases, with 10 bases between. Per germline, CDR1 SGHDT and CDR2 YYEEEE. The length of the CDR3 is 14 residues.

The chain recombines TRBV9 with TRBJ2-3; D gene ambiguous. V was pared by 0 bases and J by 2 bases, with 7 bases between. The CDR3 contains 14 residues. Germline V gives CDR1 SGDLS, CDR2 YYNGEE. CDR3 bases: TGTGCCAGCAGCGTAGGAGATTACACAGATACGCAGTATTTT. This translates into CASSVGDYTDTQYF. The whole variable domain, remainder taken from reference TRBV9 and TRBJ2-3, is DSGVTQTPKHLITATGQRVTLRCSPRSGDLSVYWYQQSLDQGLQFLIQYYNGEERAKGNILERFSAQQFPDLHSELNLSSLELGDSALYFCASSVGDYTDTQYFGPGTRLTVL.

CDR3 nucleotides: TGTGCCAGTAGTACACCCTCCAGGGTAATCACTGAAGCTTTCTTT. Protein sequence: CASSTPSRVITEAFF. The J gene is TRBJ1-1, the V gene TRBV19; maybe TRBD1 (5 bases). V dropped 4 bases and J dropped 4 bases, with 16 bases sitting between them. The CDR3 extends over 15 amino acids. Germline CDR1 reads LNHDA; CDR2 reads SQIVND (reference sequence).

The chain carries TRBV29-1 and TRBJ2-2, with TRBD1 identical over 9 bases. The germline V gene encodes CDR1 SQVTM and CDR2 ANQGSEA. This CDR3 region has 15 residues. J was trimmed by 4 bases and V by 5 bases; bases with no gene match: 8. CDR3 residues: CSVHSGTGPTGELFF. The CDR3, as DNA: TGCAGCGTTCATTCCGGGACAGGGCCCACCGGGGAGCTGTTTTTT.

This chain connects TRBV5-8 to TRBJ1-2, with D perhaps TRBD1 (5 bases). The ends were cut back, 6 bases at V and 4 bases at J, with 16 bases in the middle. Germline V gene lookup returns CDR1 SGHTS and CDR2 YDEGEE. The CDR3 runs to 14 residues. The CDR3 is CASTPETASYGYTF. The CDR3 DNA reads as TGTGCCAGCACCCCCGAGACAGCCTCCTATGGCTACACCTTC.

CDR3 DNA: TGTGCCAGTAGTATTACGGGGGTGAGCACAGATACGCAGTATTTT. This gives the protein CASSITGVSTDTQYF. This sequence joins TRBV19 and TRBJ2-3; a possible D gene is TRBD2 (6 bases). V was trimmed by 3 bases and J by 0 bases, leaving 10 bases between them. Germline V lookup: CDR1 LNHDA, CDR2 SQIVND (reference sequence). CDR3 length: 15 residues.

The DNA of the CDR3 is TGTGCCAGCAGCTTCGGACTAGCGGGCCAAGAGACCCAGTACTTC. It encodes CASSFGLAGQETQYF. The rearrangement links TRBV7-9 to TRBJ2-5; 11 bases align to TRBD2. Germline assignment: CDR1 SEHNR and CDR2 FQNEAQ (reference sequence). The CDR3 totals 15 residues. J lost 1 base, V lost 3 bases, and 1 base had no gene match.

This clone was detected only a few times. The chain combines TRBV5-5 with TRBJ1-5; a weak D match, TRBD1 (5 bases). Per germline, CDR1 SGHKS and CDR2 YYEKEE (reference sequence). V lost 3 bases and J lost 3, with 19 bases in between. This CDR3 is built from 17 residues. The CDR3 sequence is CASSWRVGELDNQPQHF. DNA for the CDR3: TGTGCCAGCAGCTGGAGGGTAGGGGAATTGGACAATCAGCCCCAGCATTTT.

The CDR3 loop reads CASSLKGANTEAFF. As DNA, the CDR3 is TGTGCCAGCAGCTTAAAGGGGGCGAACACTGAAGCTTTCTTT. This chain joins TRBV7-9 and TRBJ1-1; 7 positions agree with TRBD1. The germline V gene encodes CDR1 SEHNR and CDR2 FQNEAQ (reference sequence). The CDR3 contains 14 residues. Trimming took 2 bases from V and 1 from J; bases not matched to a gene: 1.

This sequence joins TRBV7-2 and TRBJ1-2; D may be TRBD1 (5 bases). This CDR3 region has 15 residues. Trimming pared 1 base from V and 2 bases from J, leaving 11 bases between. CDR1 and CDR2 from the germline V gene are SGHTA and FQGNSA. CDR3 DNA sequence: TGTGCCAGCAGCTTAGGGGGCCAGAACAACTATGGCTACACCTTC. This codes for CASSLGGQNNYGYTF. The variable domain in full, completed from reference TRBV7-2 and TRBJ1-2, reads GAGVSQSPSNKVTEKGKDVELRCDPISGHTALYWYRQSLGQGLEFLIYFQGNSAPDKSGLPSDRFSAERTGGSVSTLTIQRTQQEDSAVYLCASSLGGQNNYGYTFGSGTRLTVV.

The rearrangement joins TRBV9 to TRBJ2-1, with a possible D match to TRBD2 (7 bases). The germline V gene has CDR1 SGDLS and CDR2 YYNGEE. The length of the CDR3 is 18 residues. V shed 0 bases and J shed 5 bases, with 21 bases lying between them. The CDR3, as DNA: TGTGCCAGCAGCGTAGCTACTGGGGGGGCGGGGGAAAACAATGAGCAGTTCTTC. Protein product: CASSVATGGAGENNEQFF.

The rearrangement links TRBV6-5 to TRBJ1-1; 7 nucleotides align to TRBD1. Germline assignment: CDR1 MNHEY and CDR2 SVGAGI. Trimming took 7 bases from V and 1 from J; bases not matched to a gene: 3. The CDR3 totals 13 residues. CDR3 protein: CASNQGGNTEAFF. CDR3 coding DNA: TGTGCCAGCAATCAGGGGGGGAACACTGAAGCTTTCTTT.

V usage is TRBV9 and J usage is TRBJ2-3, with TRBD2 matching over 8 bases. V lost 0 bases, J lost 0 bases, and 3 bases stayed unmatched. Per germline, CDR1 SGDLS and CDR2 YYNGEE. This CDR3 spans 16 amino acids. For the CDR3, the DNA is TGTGCCAGCAGCGTAGCGGGGGGGTCTAGCACAGATACGCAGTATTTT. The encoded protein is CASSVAGGSSTDTQYF. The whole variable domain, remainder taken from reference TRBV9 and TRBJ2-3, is DSGVTQTPKHLITATGQRVTLRCSPRSGDLSVYWYQQSLDQGLQFLIQYYNGEERAKGNILERFSAQQFPDLHSELNLSSLELGDSALYFCASSVAGGSSTDTQYFGPGTRLTVL.